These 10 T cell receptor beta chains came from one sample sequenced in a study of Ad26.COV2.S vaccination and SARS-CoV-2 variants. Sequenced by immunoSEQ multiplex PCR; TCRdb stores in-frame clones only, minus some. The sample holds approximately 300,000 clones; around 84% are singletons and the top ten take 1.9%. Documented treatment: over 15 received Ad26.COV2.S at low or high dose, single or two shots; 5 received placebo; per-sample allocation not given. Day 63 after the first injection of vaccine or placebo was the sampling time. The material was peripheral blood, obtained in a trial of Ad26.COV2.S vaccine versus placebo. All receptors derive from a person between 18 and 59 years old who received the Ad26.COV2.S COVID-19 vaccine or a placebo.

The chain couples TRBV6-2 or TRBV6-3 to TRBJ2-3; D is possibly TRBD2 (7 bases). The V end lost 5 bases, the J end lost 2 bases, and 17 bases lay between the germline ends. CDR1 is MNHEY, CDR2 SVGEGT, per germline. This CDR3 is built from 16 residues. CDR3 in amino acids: CASSRGGRGTTDTQYF. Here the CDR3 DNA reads TGTGCCAGCAGTCGAGGGGGGCGGGGGACCACAGATACGCAGTATTTT.

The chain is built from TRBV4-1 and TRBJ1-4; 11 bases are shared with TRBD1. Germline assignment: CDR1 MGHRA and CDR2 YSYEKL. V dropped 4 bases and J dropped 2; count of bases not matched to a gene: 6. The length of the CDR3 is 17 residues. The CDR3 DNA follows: TGCGCCAGCAGCCTCGGACAGGGGGCGGCGACTAATGAAAAACTGTTTTTT. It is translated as CASSLGQGAATNEKLFF.

The CDR3 sequence is CASRAQENTEAFF. DNA of the CDR3: TGTGCCAGCAGAGCTCAGGAGAACACTGAAGCTTTCTTT. The chain uses TRBV6-5 and TRBJ1-1, with D unresolved. V lost 6 bases and J lost 1, with 9 bases in between. The length of the CDR3 is 13 residues. Germline V CDR1 and CDR2: MNHEY, SVGAGI.

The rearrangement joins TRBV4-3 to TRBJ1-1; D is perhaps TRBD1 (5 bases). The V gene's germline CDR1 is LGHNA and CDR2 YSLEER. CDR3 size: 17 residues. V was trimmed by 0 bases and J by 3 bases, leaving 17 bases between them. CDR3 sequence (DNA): TGCGCCAGCAGCCAAGACGCGTCAAGGGGCCGATACACTGAAGCTTTCTTT. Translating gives CASSQDASRGRYTEAFF.

CDR3 region: CASGLQATNTEAFF. The CDR3 bases are TGCGCCAGCGGCCTCCAGGCGACTAACACTGAAGCTTTCTTT. The rearrangement uses TRBV5-1 and TRBJ1-1; no reliable D call. Germline values: CDR1 SGHRS, CDR2 YFSETQ. This CDR3 has 14 residues. The V end was cut by 7 bases, the J end by 2 bases, with 15 bases between.

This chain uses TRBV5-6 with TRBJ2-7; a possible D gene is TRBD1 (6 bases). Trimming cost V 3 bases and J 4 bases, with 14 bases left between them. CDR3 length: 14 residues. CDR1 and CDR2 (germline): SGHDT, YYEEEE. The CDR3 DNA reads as TGTGCCAGCAGCTCAGCAGGGGCCCCATACGAGCAGTACTTC. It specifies CASSSAGAPYEQYF.

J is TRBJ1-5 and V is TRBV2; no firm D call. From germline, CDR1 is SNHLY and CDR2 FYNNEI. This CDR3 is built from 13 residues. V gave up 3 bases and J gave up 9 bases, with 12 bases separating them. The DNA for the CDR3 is TGTGCCAGCAGTGATGCGGAAGTATGGCCCCAGCATTTT. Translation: CASSDAEVWPQHF.

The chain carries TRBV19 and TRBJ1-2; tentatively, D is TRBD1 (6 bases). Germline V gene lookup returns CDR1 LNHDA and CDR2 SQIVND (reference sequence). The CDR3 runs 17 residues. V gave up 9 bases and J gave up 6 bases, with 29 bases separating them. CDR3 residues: CASKSGGGQFLVDGYTF. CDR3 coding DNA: TGTGCCAGCAAATCCGGCGGAGGACAGTTCTTGGTAGATGGCTACACCTTC.

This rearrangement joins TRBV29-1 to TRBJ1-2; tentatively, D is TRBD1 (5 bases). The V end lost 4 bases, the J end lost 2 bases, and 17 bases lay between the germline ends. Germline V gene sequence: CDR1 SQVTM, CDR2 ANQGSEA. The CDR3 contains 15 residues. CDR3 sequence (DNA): TGCAGCGTTGGGACCTCAGGGAAACTCAACTATGGCTACACCTTC. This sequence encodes CSVGTSGKLNYGYTF.

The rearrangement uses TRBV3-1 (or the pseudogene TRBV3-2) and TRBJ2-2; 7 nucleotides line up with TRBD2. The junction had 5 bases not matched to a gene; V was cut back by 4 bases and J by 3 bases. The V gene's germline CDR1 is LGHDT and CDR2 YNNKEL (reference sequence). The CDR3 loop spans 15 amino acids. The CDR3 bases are TGTGCCAGCAGCCCTAACGGGGGGTACACCGGGGAGCTGTTTTTT. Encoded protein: CASSPNGGYTGELFF.